This T cell receptor (beta chain) emerged from a study of blood T cell repertoires in COVID-19. Overall study context: Sources were T cells, B-cell-depleted T cells, or PBMCs; the material itself was cDNA or gDNA.

Using immunoSEQ multiplex PCR, the repertoire was profiled, and TCRdb retains in-frame clones only, with some absent. The sample includes about 440,000 clones, roughly 87% of them seen just once. The CDR3 runs 16 residues. Germline V gives CDR1 LGHDT, CDR2 YNNKEL (reference sequence). Trimming cost V 1 base and J 7 bases, with 17 bases left between them. The TCR originated in a woman aged 18 to 35 with acute COVID-19. The chain joins TRBV3-1 (or the pseudogene TRBV3-2) to TRBJ2-1; weak D call: TRBD2 (6 bases). The sequencing sample was made of PBMCs or T cells enriched from blood (not recorded which). The CDR3 here is CASSQGFPGSENEQFF. CDR3 DNA sequence: TGTGCCAGCAGCCAAGGGTTCCCCGGGAGTGAGAATGAGCAGTTCTTC.